The TCR beta chain under discussion was sequenced for a study of CD8 T cells in ankylosing spondylitis. Study-wide results and caveats: What appeared characteristic of ankylosing spondylitis blood was a TCR beta motif of fewer than ten highly homologous variants. Clones linked to the disease showed a CD8+ phenotype. They occurred at relatively low frequencies in peripheral blood. Enrichment of disease-linked clones was reportedly significant in matched ankylosing spondylitis synovial fluid. In the blood and synovial fluid of reactive arthritis, some motif variants had been previously reported.

Germline V lookup: CDR1 ENHRY, CDR2 SYGVKD. The V gene lost 3 bases and the J gene lost 4 bases, with 13 bases spanning the gap. The CDR3 runs to 15 residues. Each TCR beta library was made by quantitative 5'-RACE that incorporated molecular barcodes. Via MiXCR, TCRdb re-called the 5' RACE reads, giving one row per CDR3 protein. This table has over 700,000 distinct CDR3 sequences, roughly 20% appearing once. With respect to this clonotype: As yet, its antigen is unknown.

This chain links TRBV10-3 with TRBJ2-1; D may be TRBD2 (5 bases). Source material: blood, either unsorted or a sorted T cell fraction (not recorded which). This clonotype was sampled from a male donor with ankylosing spondylitis. The CDR3 loop reads CAISDPERVYNEQFF. CDR3 in DNA: TGTGCCATCAGTGACCCCGAGAGGGTTTACAATGAGCAGTTCTTC.